The 19 T cell receptor beta chains in this list originate from one sample, sequenced in a study of CD8+ T cells in alopecia areata. In each case, RNA was isolated and then reverse transcribed into cDNA as the sequencing template. Clones were read by immunoSEQ multiplex PCR, and TCRdb kept only the in-frame ones, dropping some. This table holds roughly 120,000 clones with no singletons; the top ten claim around 20%. The sample taken for sequencing was lesional skin. These receptors were obtained from a C3H/HeJ mouse with alopecia areata. The strain bears MHC haplotype H2-k.

The table lists this clone with many counts. Mouse gene names and germline throughout. The CDR3 end lies 4 residues beyond the end of the read and is filled in from the germline J gene. The genes are TRBV17 and TRBJ2-7; TRBD2 matches 11 bases. Germline CDR1 MNHDT, CDR2 YYDKIL. After removal of 6 bases from V and 0 bases from J, the junction contained 1 base not matched to a gene. The CDR3 runs 14 residues. The CDR3 loop reads CASRLGGRSYEQYF. CDR3 DNA, as far as it was read: TGTGCTAGCAGACTGGGGGGGCGCTCCTAT.

Of note for this clone: These gene names are mouse names. Sequencing ends 4 residues short of the CDR3 end; the germline J gene provides the rest. The J gene is TRBJ2-5, the V gene TRBV19, with 8 bases matching TRBD2. The CDR3 length is 15 residues. J was trimmed by 1 base and V by 5 bases; bases with no gene match: 6. Germline V gene data show CDR1 as FNHDT and CDR2 as SITEND (reference sequence). The sequenced part of the CDR3 DNA is TGTGCCAGCAGCCCCTCGGACTGGGACCAAGAC. It codes for CASSPSDWDQD. The full-length CDR3 reads as CASSPSDWDQDTQYF. The whole variable domain, remainder taken from reference TRBV19 and TRBJ2-5, is GGIITQTPKFLIGQEGQKLTLKCQQNFNHDTMYWYRQDSGKGLRLIYYSITENDLQKGDLSEGYDASREKKSSFSLTVTSAQKNEMAVFLCASSPSDWDQDTQYFGPGTRLLVL.

Details on this clone: The protein here is the DNA translation, as the TCRdb protein differs from it at residue 13. All gene names here are mouse names. The CDR3 is cut off 3 residues early in the read; its end comes from the germline J gene. V gene TRBV16 combines with J gene TRBJ1-3; 8 bases agree with TRBD1. Germline lookup yields CDR1 SGHSA and CDR2 FRNQAP. CDR3 size: 16 residues. Here the CDR3 reads CASSPDREYSGNALYF. The CDR3 bases that were read are TGTGCAAGCAGCCCGGACAGGGAATATTCTGGAAATGCG.

Remarks on this clone: Genes here carry mouse names. The CDR3 end falls 4 residues outside the read, so it is completed with the germline J gene. V is TRBV13-3 and J is TRBJ1-1, with 7 bases lining up with TRBD1. CDR1 is NNHDY and CDR2 is SYVADS in the germline V gene. The V gene end was trimmed by 2 bases and the J gene end by 4 bases; junction bases not matched to a gene: 5. The CDR3 spans 14 residues. CDR3 DNA (partial): TGTGCCAGCAGTGAAGGACAGGCGGGCACA. Residues: CASSEGQAGT. The whole CDR3 region reads CASSEGQAGTEVFF.

About this clone itself: All gene names here are mouse names. Read coverage stops 4 residues before the CDR3 terminus; the germline J gene supplies the remainder. The chain uses TRBV13-3 and TRBJ1-2, with TRBD1 as a possible D gene (6 bases). Deletions cut 9 bases from V and 0 bases from J, with 12 bases between. CDR3 length: 13 residues. The germline V gene encodes CDR1 NNHDY and CDR2 SYVADS. Here the CDR3 reads CAIGTTANSDYTF. The CDR3 DNA, read in part, is TGTGCCATCGGGACAACTGCAAACTCC.

This clone was seen a few times. The germline and genes are mouse ones. The read falls 4 residues short of the CDR3 end, and the missing part is taken from the germline J gene. The rearrangement uses TRBV1 and TRBJ2-5; 8 bases agree with TRBD1. The CDR3 totals 13 residues. Germline V gene lookup returns CDR1 NSQYPW and CDR2 LRSPGD (reference sequence). CDR3 sequence reads: CTCSKDRADTQYF. The sequenced CDR3 bases are TGCACCTGCAGTAAGGACAGGGCGGAC. Variable domain in full (rest from reference TRBV1 and TRBJ2-5): VTLLEQNPRWRLVPRGQAVNLRCILKNSQYPWMSWYQQDLQKQLQWLFTLRSPGDKEVKSLPGADYLATRVTDTELRLQVANMSQGRTLYCTCSKDRADTQYFGPGTRLLVL.

This clone occurred a few times. Mouse gene names apply. The CDR3 DNA, read in part, is TGTGCCAGCAGTCCGGACAGGGGGTCTAGTGCAGAA. Translation gives CASSPDRGSSAE. The entire CDR3 is CASSPDRGSSAETLYF. The chain links TRBV13-3 to TRBJ2-3; 10 bases agree with TRBD1. The read ends 4 residues early relative to the CDR3; the germline J gene fills the gap. The J segment lost 0 bases and the V segment lost 4 bases, leaving 5 bases of the junction unmatched. Germline V gene lookup returns CDR1 NNHDY and CDR2 SYVADS. The CDR3 extends over 16 amino acids.

This clone was counted only a few times. Gene names follow the mouse nomenclature. Sequencing ends 4 residues short of the CDR3 end; the germline J gene provides the rest. The same CDR3 can be traced to other DNA sequences in this sample. The V gene is TRBV13-3, the J gene TRBJ1-1; 8 nucleotides match TRBD1. Germline-derived CDR1 and CDR2 are NNHDY and SYVADS. The J segment lost 1 base and the V segment lost 0 bases, leaving 5 bases of the junction unmatched. The CDR3 sequence is 16 residues long. This CDR3 reads CASSDAGQGANTEVFF. The sequenced part of the CDR3 DNA is TGTGCCAGCAGTGATGCTGGGCAGGGGGCGAACACA.

Regarding this clone: Mouse germline and gene names are used. Read coverage stops 4 residues before the CDR3 terminus; the germline J gene supplies the remainder. The V gene is TRBV13-3, the J gene TRBJ2-5; 11 nucleotides align to TRBD2. This CDR3 has 17 amino acids. CDR1 and CDR2 (germline): NNHDY, SYVADS. After removal of 0 bases from V and 2 bases from J, the junction contained 5 bases not matched to a gene. The sequenced part of the CDR3 DNA is TGTGCCAGCAGTGATGCAAAACTGGGGGGGCCCCAAGAC. Protein sequence: CASSDAKLGGPQD. The whole CDR3 sequence reads CASSDAKLGGPQDTQYF. Full variable domain (outside the CDR3, taken from reference TRBV13-3 and TRBJ2-5): EAAVTQSPRSKVAVTGGKVTLSCHQTNNHDYMYWYRQDTGHGLRLIHYSYVADSTEKGDIPDGYKASRPSQENFSLILELASLSQTAVYFCASSDAKLGGPQDTQYFGPGTRLLVL.

To note about this clone: Gene and germline names: mouse. Coverage ceases 4 residues before the CDR3 finishes, and the germline J gene fills in the end. The chain employs TRBV13-3 and TRBJ1-1, with D tentatively TRBD1 (6 bases). This CDR3 comprises 13 residues. Germline loops: CDR1 NNHDY, CDR2 SYVADS. The CDR3 loop reads CASSRDKKKEVFF. The sequenced part of the CDR3 DNA is TGTGCCAGCAGTCGGGACAAAAAAAAA.

Points on this clone: The genes are named according to mouse. The read terminates 4 residues before the CDR3 end, so the remaining end is supplied by the germline J gene. The genes are TRBV13-3 and TRBJ2-2, with D unresolved. Germline V gene data show CDR1 as NNHDY and CDR2 as SYVADS. V was pared by 5 bases and J by 0 bases, with 11 bases between. The CDR3 covers 15 residues. CDR3 DNA, as far as it was read: TGTGCCAGCAGCCCCGACTCCTCAAACACCGGG. Its protein product is CASSPDSSNTG. The complete CDR3 reads CASSPDSSNTGQLYF.

This clone was detected only a few times. Gene and germline names: mouse. The missing CDR3 end, 4 residues past where the read stops, is filled in from the germline J gene. This chain connects TRBV1 to TRBJ1-2; 9 bases fit TRBD1. The CDR3 loop spans 14 amino acids. Per the germline V gene, CDR1 is NSQYPW and CDR2 is LRSPGD (reference sequence). Partial CDR3 DNA: TGCACCTGCAGTGCAGAGTGGACAGGGGAC. Its protein product is CTCSAEWTGD. The entire CDR3 reads CTCSAEWTGDDYTF.

With regard to this clone: The listed genes are named as in mouse. Read coverage stops 4 residues before the CDR3 terminus; the germline J gene supplies the remainder. The V call is TRBV1, the J call TRBJ1-1, with D maybe TRBD1 (6 bases). This CDR3 spans 15 amino acids. The V gene's germline CDR1 is NSQYPW and CDR2 LRSPGD (reference sequence). CDR3 bases read: TGCACCTGCAGTGCAGATCCCCTGGGGGGGCGA. It yields the protein CTCSADPLGGR. The entire CDR3 reads CTCSADPLGGREVFF. Full variable domain (remainder filled in from reference TRBV1 and TRBJ1-1): VTLLEQNPRWRLVPRGQAVNLRCILKNSQYPWMSWYQQDLQKQLQWLFTLRSPGDKEVKSLPGADYLATRVTDTELRLQVANMSQGRTLYCTCSADPLGGREVFFGKGTRLTVV.

This clone was seen more than once but under ten times. The genes are named according to mouse. The read comes to an end 4 residues before the CDR3 does, leaving the germline J gene to fill in the end. The chain combines TRBV17 with TRBJ2-5; 10 positions agree with TRBD2. The CDR3 has 13 amino acids. Trimming at V came to 6 bases and at J to 3 bases, leaving 0 bases not matched to a gene. The germline V gene encodes CDR1 MNHDT and CDR2 YYDKIL. This CDR3 is CASRTGGQDTQYF. CDR3 DNA, as far as it was read: TGTGCTAGCAGGACTGGGGGGCAAGAC.

This clone has just a few counts. The genes are named according to mouse. Coverage ceases 4 residues before the CDR3 finishes, and the germline J gene fills in the end. This chain uses TRBV13-3 with TRBJ2-1; 10 nucleotides match TRBD2. Germline values: CDR1 NNHDY, CDR2 SYVADS. V lost 0 bases, J lost 3 bases, and 6 bases stayed unmatched. This CDR3 region has 17 residues. This CDR3 reads CASSDGRWGGLYAEQFF. CDR3 DNA, as far as it was read: TGTGCCAGCAGTGATGGCCGCTGGGGGGGCCTCTATGCT.

This clone has ten or more counts. Gene names and germline match the mouse. The missing CDR3 end, 4 residues past where the read stops, is filled in from the germline J gene. The J gene is TRBJ2-1, the V gene TRBV13-3; no clear D gene. The germline gives CDR1 NNHDY, CDR2 SYVADS. The CDR3 runs to 15 residues. The V end was cut by 1 base, the J end by 1 base, with 9 bases between. The part of the CDR3 DNA that was read is TGTGCCAGCAGTGATCTGGCAGAGAACTATGCT. Protein product: CASSDLAENYA. The CDR3 reads in full as CASSDLAENYAEQFF.

This clone was seen a few times. The genes are named according to mouse. The read falls 4 residues short of the CDR3 end, and the missing part is taken from the germline J gene. This chain links TRBV13-3 with TRBJ2-1, with D maybe TRBD2 (7 bases). The germline V gene has CDR1 NNHDY and CDR2 SYVADS. Trimming stripped 0 bases from V and 6 bases from J, with 13 bases between. CDR3 length: 15 residues. CDR3 sequence reads: CASSDGGGPIAEQFF. CDR3 DNA (partial): TGTGCCAGCAGTGATGGAGGGGGGCCGATTGCT.

A remark on this clone: Gene names denote mouse genes. The sequence runs out 4 residues before the end of the CDR3; the remainder is reconstructed from the germline J gene. The rearrangement uses TRBV1 and TRBJ1-4; TRBD1 aligns across 7 bases. The CDR3 runs 15 residues. Germline V gene data show CDR1 as NSQYPW and CDR2 as LRSPGD (reference sequence). Incomplete CDR3 DNA: TGCACCTGCAGTGCAGATAGGGGGCGCGTCGAA. Amino acid sequence: CTCSADRGRVE. The full CDR3 protein reads CTCSADRGRVERLFF.

In this sample, this clone turned up a few times. The protein here is the DNA translation, as the TCRdb protein differs from it at residue 12. The gene names given are mouse names. The sequenced CDR3 bases are TGTGCCAGCAGTGATAATGCCAGGGCTGGAAATACG. Its protein product is CASSDNARAGNT. The full CDR3 is CASSDNARAGNTLYF. V gene TRBV13-3 combines with J gene TRBJ1-3, with a tentative D call TRBD1 (5 bases). The CDR3 extends 3 residues past the end of the read, so its final part is completed from the germline J gene. V was cut by 1 base and J by 2 bases, with 10 bases left in between. The germline V gene encodes CDR1 NNHDY and CDR2 SYVADS. The CDR3 consists of 15 residues.